The source of this TCR beta chain is a study of blood T cells in healthy people across ages. Details on this clonotype: Its target is unknown.

Caucasian, healthy and from Russia, the donors were aged between about 6 and 100. The CDR3 extends over 14 amino acids. With 5 bases removed from V and 5 bases from J, the gap between germline ends came to 14 bases. Study results and caveats: CMV infection status of these donors was not known.

The authors ran a second PCR of roughly 6 to 12 cycles using a sample-barcoded 5' primer and a J-beta primer mix. Unique molecular identifiers of 12 random nucleotides labeled each cDNA. One entry per CDR3 protein, called by TCRdb with MiXCR from the 5' RACE reads. This table has 1.5 million to 2 million distinct CDR3 sequences, 28% appearing once. The V gene is TRBV12-3 or TRBV12-4, the J gene TRBJ2-3; D possibly matches TRBD1 or TRBD2 (7 bases each). The sequence was obtained from a woman aged 25 to 45 in good health. The sequenced material came from blood. The CDR3 nucleotides are TGTGCCAGCAGTGTGGTCAGGGGGGGAGATACGCAGTATTTT. It translates to CASSVVRGGDTQYF.